Listed below are T cell receptor beta chains from one sample, sequenced in a study of T cell repertoires in cytomegalovirus infection. TCRdb re-analysed the reads in MiXCR, keeping a single row per CDR3 protein. Here the sample spans under 600,000 distinct CDR3 sequences, approximately 15% being singletons. Sequenced material: CD8+ T cells from PBMCs. The receptors here all came from a human donor in good health (CMV status not recorded). Some clones in this sample may be carry-over from other donors' samples. Each CDR3 is given with its conserved first and last residue. A D gene is named only where the DNA matches it firmly. Clone size appears in some rows only: once, few, many, or a class for an expanded clone.

CDR3: CASRLAANNEQFF; DNA: TGTGCCAGTCGACTAGCGGCAAACAATGAGCAGTTCTTC; D: TRBD2; J: TRBJ2-1; size: few; V: TRBV14
CDR3: CATLRGNGELFF; DNA: TGTGCCACCCTAAGGGGGAACGGGGAGCTGTTTTTT; D: .; J: TRBJ2-2; size: many; V: TRBV7-8
CDR3: CASSPTRQGARYEQYF; DNA: TGTGCCAGCAGCCCGACCCGACAGGGGGCTAGGTACGAGCAGTACTTC; D: TRBD1; J: TRBJ2-7; size: few; V: TRBV12-3/TRBV12-4
CDR3: CASRPPKDGRGTGELFF; DNA: TGTGCCAGCAGGCCACCCAAGGACGGCCGTGGGACCGGGGAGCTGTTTTTT; D: .; J: TRBJ2-2; size: many; V: TRBV11-2
CDR3: CASSYTPGQQETQYF; DNA: TGCGCCAGCAGTTACACACCGGGCCAACAAGAGACCCAGTACTTC; D: .; J: TRBJ2-5; size: few; V: TRBV4-1
CDR3: CASTLGRMNTEAFF; DNA: TGTGCCAGCACTTTGGGCAGAATGAACACTGAAGCGTTCTTT; D: .; J: TRBJ1-1; size: .; V: TRBV12-3/TRBV12-4
CDR3: CASSDNIAGGPGELFF; DNA: TGTGCCAGTAGCGATAATATAGCGGGAGGGCCCGGGGAGCTGTTTTTT; D: TRBD2; J: TRBJ2-2; size: many; V: TRBV19
CDR3: CASSFWQGVGRNTEAFF; DNA: TGTGCCAGCAGCTTCTGGCAGGGCGTCGGGAGGAACACTGAAGCTTTCTTT; D: .; J: TRBJ1-1; size: .; V: TRBV11-2
CDR3: CASSRTQGGAYNDQFF; DNA: TGTGCAAGCAGCAGAACGCAGGGGGGAGCTTACAATGATCAGTTCTTC; D: .; J: TRBJ2-1; size: .; V: TRBV11-3
CDR3: CASSLRSGEAFF; DNA: TGTGCCAGCAGTTTACGCTCAGGGGAAGCTTTCTTT; D: .; J: TRBJ1-1; size: many; V: TRBV27
CDR3: CASSLGYRQVSYNEQFF; DNA: TGTGCCAGCAGCTTAGGGTACCGACAGGTATCCTACAATGAGCAGTTCTTC; D: .; J: TRBJ2-1; size: many; V: TRBV7-9
CDR3: CASSEGLAHGTYNEQFF; DNA: TGTGCCAGCAGTGAAGGACTAGCGCATGGTACCTACAATGAGCAGTTCTTC; D: TRBD2; J: TRBJ2-1; size: many; V: TRBV2
CDR3: CSVGGTGATNYGYTF; DNA: TGCAGCGTCGGGGGGACAGGGGCGACTAACTATGGCTACACCTTC; D: TRBD1; J: TRBJ1-2; size: .; V: TRBV29-1
CDR3: CAISALILAGGPVYEQYF; DNA: TGTGCCATCAGTGCTCTAATTCTAGCGGGAGGGCCAGTCTACGAGCAGTACTTC; D: TRBD2; J: TRBJ2-7; size: .; V: TRBV10-3
CDR3: CASSLSGTVETQYF; DNA: TGTGCCAGCAGTTTATCGGGAACTGTAGAGACCCAGTACTTC; D: .; J: TRBJ2-5; size: .; V: TRBV28
CDR3: CASSPVQPGYEQYF; DNA: TGTGCCAGCAGTCCAGTACAGCCCGGGTACGAGCAGTACTTC; D: .; J: TRBJ2-7; size: many; V: TRBV7-6
CDR3: CASSQHGWGQEAGELFF; DNA: TGCGCCAGCAGCCAACACGGGTGGGGGCAGGAGGCCGGGGAGCTGTTTTTT; D: .; J: TRBJ2-2; size: few; V: TRBV4-1
CDR3: CATSDPRSDYNEQFF; DNA: TGTGCCACCAGTGATCCCCGGTCTGACTACAATGAGCAGTTCTTC; D: .; J: TRBJ2-1; size: many; V: TRBV24-1
CDR3: CASSLPGAGELFF; DNA: TGTGCCAGCAGCTTACCGGGAGCGGGGGAGCTGTTTTTT; D: .; J: TRBJ2-2; size: many; V: TRBV11-3
CDR3: CATSEGGGADTQYF; DNA: TGTGCCACCAGTGAGGGGGGGGGTGCAGATACGCAGTATTTT; D: TRBD2; J: TRBJ2-3; size: few; V: TRBV24-1
CDR3: CASSSAKGENLYNEQFF; DNA: TGTGCCAGCAGCTCCGCCAAGGGGGAGAACCTTTACAATGAGCAGTTCTTC; D: .; J: TRBJ2-1; size: .; V: TRBV9
CDR3: CASSTPGEAHTDTQYF; DNA: TGTGCCAGCAGCACTCCGGGAGAGGCCCACACAGATACGCAGTATTTT; D: .; J: TRBJ2-3; size: .; V: TRBV9
CDR3: CASSLLDREETQYF; DNA: TGTGCCAGCAGTTTACTGGACAGGGAAGAGACCCAGTACTTC; D: TRBD1; J: TRBJ2-5; size: many; V: TRBV12-3/TRBV12-4
CDR3: CASSLGTGLDEQFF; DNA: TGTGCCAGCAGCTTGGGGACAGGGCTGGATGAGCAGTTCTTC; D: TRBD1; J: TRBJ2-1; size: many; V: TRBV7-8
CDR3: CASSTRGLAGVYGTDTQYF; DNA: TGTGCCAGTAGTACCCGGGGACTAGCGGGAGTATATGGCACAGATACGCAGTATTTT; D: TRBD2; J: TRBJ2-3; size: few; V: TRBV19
CDR3: CASTTNRDTSTNEKLFF; DNA: TGTGCCAGCACCACCAACCGGGACACATCAACTAATGAAAAACTGTTTTTT; D: .; J: TRBJ1-4; size: many; V: TRBV7-9
CDR3: CASSWEGSANEQYF; DNA: TGTGCCAGCAGCTGGGAGGGGTCTGCCAACGAGCAGTACTTC; D: TRBD2; J: TRBJ2-7; size: many; V: TRBV7-9
CDR3: CSVEDRRQGRETQYF; DNA: TGCAGCGTTGAAGATAGAAGGCAGGGGAGAGAGACCCAGTACTTC; D: .; J: TRBJ2-5; size: .; V: TRBV29-1
CDR3: CASSLELKRDTQYF; DNA: TGTGCCAGCAGTTTGGAACTAAAGCGGGATACGCAGTATTTT; D: .; J: TRBJ2-3; size: .; V: TRBV12-3/TRBV12-4
CDR3: CTLGLAGNNEQFF; DNA: TGCACCCTGGGACTAGCGGGAAACAATGAGCAGTTCTTC; D: TRBD2; J: TRBJ2-1; size: few; V: TRBV20-1
CDR3: CASSPTSGHEQYF; DNA: TGTGCCAGCAGCCCAACTTCGGGACACGAGCAGTACTTC; D: .; J: TRBJ2-7; size: many; V: TRBV7-6
CDR3: CASSPGTEDVQETQYF; DNA: TGTGCCAGCAGCCCCGGGACCGAAGATGTCCAAGAGACCCAGTACTTC; D: .; J: TRBJ2-5; size: few; V: TRBV7-9
CDR3: CASSLGTGAGYTF; DNA: TGTGCCAGCAGTTTAGGGACAGGGGCTGGCTACACCTTC; D: TRBD1; J: TRBJ1-2; size: many; V: TRBV12-3/TRBV12-4